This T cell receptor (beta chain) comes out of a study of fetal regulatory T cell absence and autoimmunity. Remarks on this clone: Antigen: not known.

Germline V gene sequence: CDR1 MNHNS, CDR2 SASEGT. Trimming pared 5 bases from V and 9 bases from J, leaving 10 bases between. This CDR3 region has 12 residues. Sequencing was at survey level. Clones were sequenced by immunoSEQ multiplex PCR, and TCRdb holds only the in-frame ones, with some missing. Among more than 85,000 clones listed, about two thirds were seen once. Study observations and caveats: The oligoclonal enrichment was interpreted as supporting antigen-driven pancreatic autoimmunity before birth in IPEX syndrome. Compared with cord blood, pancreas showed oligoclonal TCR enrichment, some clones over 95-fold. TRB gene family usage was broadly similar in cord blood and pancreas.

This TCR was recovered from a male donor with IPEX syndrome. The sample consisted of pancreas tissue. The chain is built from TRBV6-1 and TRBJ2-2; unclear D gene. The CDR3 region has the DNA TGTGCCAGCAGTCTCACTGCCCGGGAGCTGTTTTTT. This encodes CASSLTARELFF.